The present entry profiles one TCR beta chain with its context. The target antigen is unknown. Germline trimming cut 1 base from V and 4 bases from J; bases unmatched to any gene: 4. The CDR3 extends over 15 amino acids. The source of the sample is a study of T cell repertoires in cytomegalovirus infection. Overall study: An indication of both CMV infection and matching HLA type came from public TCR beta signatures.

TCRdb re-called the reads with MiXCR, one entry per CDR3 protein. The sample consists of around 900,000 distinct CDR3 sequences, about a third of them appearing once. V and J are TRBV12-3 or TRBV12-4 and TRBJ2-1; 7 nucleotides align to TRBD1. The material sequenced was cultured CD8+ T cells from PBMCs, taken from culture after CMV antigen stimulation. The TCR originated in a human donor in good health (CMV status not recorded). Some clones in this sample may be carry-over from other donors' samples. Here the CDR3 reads CASSLGGQEYNEQFF. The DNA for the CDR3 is TGTGCCAGCAGTTTAGGTGGACAGGAATACAATGAGCAGTTCTTC.